This T cell receptor beta chain was captured by sequencing in a study of shared clonotypes between healthy human individuals (dated by TCRdb to the early 2020s). Background on the whole study: The cohort comprised a couple of women and three men aged 18 to 49 years. For each donor, CD4 naive and CD4 memory were each run on three plates, CD8 naive on two plates, and CD8 memory on one plate. To estimate repertoire size and how much clonotypes are shared between individuals, the study performed deep sequencing of blood TCR repertoires from five healthy adults. To increase sequencing depth and limit assay-specific biases, TCR repertoire library preparation and sequencing were carried out by different laboratories using diverse techniques. Between about 0.9 and 10 billion PBMCs per donor were obtained by leukapheresis. What the work shows at the level of the full study, not this receptor alone: Because the study included only a small number of donors, the genetic and exposure-history diversity represented was limited. Higher generation probabilities were observed for clonotypes shared by all four sorted-subset donors than for non-shared clonotypes. Larger estimated clonotype richness was generally found for naive subsets than for memory subsets. Incomplete sequencing was indicated by rarefaction of sorted-subset datasets, despite the large sequencing depth. About 5% of naive CD4, roughly 3.5% of naive CD8, 2.3% of memory CD4, and 0.4% of memory CD8 clonotypes were shared across a few donors. Pairwise subsampling indicated that sequencing depth was expected to affect the degree of clonotype sharing among donors. Sampling was restricted to blood, and TCR repertoires in tissue are likely to differ from TCR repertoires in blood.

The donors were healthy, HIV-negative adults with no recently reported acute infections or vaccinations. All donors were Caucasian adults living in Nashville, Tennessee, USA. Magnetic negative selection was used to enrich CD4+ T cells, after which naive cells were positively selected on CD45RA and the negative fraction became the memory subset. After blood collection by leukapheresis, PBMCs were isolated using Ficoll-Histopaque density gradient centrifugation and then cryopreserved in the vapor phase of liquid nitrogen. Analytical flow cytometry was used to check the purity and quantity of each magnetically sorted T cell population. From each sorted fraction, genomic DNA was isolated and quantified by UV absorbance on a Nanodrop 2000c. Looking up the germline V gene (reference sequence) yields CDR1 GTSNPN and CDR2 SVGIG. Reading from cysteine to phenylalanine, the CDR3 counts 14 amino acids. Left in the record is the CDR3 DNA by itself, 42 bases read in frame from the first base. Here V drops 0 bases and J drops 7 bases, and the junction holds 7 bases not matched to any gene.

Using the deep immunoSEQ assay, multiplex PCR amplified TCR CDR3 regions from genomic DNA. Extracted genomic DNA from each cell subset was distributed evenly across all wells of several immunoSEQ 96-well plates, and each plate was treated as a replicate. For sorted subsets, approximately 210 ng of genomic DNA, equivalent to some 30,000 T cell genomes, went into each replicate PCR. Purified libraries were measured with a Qubit 3.0 fluorometer, size-checked on a Bioanalyzer 2100, and measured again with the KAPA Library Quantification kit. Every immunoSEQ 96-well plate was sequenced on a separate single-read 150-cycle Illumina NextSeq 550 flow cell. The study's processing was this. Because only junctional sequences without quality scores were contained in the immunoSEQ output, filtering matching that applied to full-length reads could not be performed. To assign V/J genes and CDR3, sequences were annotated using PyIR, a Python wrapper for IgBLAST v1.9, with IMGT germline references. Reads were removed for weak V/J assignments (E-value above 1e-6), missing CDR3, stop codons, out-of-frame junctions, or ambiguous translated residues. A V3J clonotype was defined by an identical inferred V gene, J gene, and CDR3 amino acid sequence. Percentage overlap between repertoires was calculated by dividing the number of shared unique clonotypes by the size of the smaller repertoire. Three approaches were used to assess repertoire richness: RTK rarefaction, the Chao1 estimator, and Recon v2.1 estimates of unobserved clonotypes. OLGA was used to compute generation probabilities for all TCRbeta clonotypes that the gDNA method yielded from four donors. What TCRdb holds here is the immuneACCESS table cut down to in-frame rearrangements. Part of the clones is not present; checked against another copy, under half of the missing clones reflect an unresolved V gene, and the others are unexplained. The V and J calls and the clone size are those of that table, but D and trimming were determined from the DNA. Recorded for this sample are about 2 million clones; 85% to 95% of them occurred a single time. The ten top clones hold roughly 0.13% of the sample.

Comments on this clone: The antigen this receptor binds is unknown. Base qualities are not recorded, but no much larger clone differs from it by a single base.

Here the chain combines TRBV30 and TRBJ2-7; TRBD1 agrees with 9 junctional bases. Specimen: naive CD4+ T cells sorted from blood. Reading the label with the study, this specimen's cell subset or site is: CD45RA+ positively selected. The source is a man aged 18 to 30 in good health. The sequenced DNA is TGTGCCTGGAGTGTCGGGACAGGGTACGGAGAGCAGTACTTC. Its protein is CAWSVGTGYGEQYF.